One and the same sample provided the 22 T cell receptor beta chains below, sequenced in a study of cytomegalovirus exposure and HLA in healthy donors. 13 Jbeta primers and 60 Vbeta primers were used for the PCR. Assay: immunoSEQ multiplex PCR; the TCRdb copy retains only in-frame clones and omits some. The sample includes 210,000 or so clones, just under 85% of them seen just once. The sequencing sample was made of PBMCs. Source of these receptors: a woman aged 40 to 50 in good health and CMV-seronegative.

The genes are TRBV7-3 and TRBJ2-7, with 12 bases identical to TRBD2. Germline CDR1 and CDR2: SGHTA and FQGTGA. V was clipped by 4 bases and J by 1 base; unmatched bases: 2. CDR3 size: 15 residues. The CDR3 is CASSSSGGASYEQYF. CDR3 coding DNA: TGTGCCAGCAGCTCTAGCGGGGGGGCTTCCTACGAGCAGTACTTC.

The chain links TRBV11-2 to TRBJ1-2; possible D gene TRBD1, 5 bases. In germline, CDR1 is SGHAT, CDR2 FQNNGV. CDR3 size: 12 residues. V was cut by 1 base and J by 7 bases, with 7 bases left in between. CDR3 sequence reads: CASSLGTSGYTF. The CDR3 DNA reads TGTGCCAGCAGCTTAGGGACATCTGGCTACACCTTC.

The chain uses TRBV5-1 and TRBJ2-2; a possible D gene is TRBD2 (5 bases). CDR3 length: 15 residues. Trimming left V 0 bases short and J 5 bases short, with 11 bases between. Germline V gene sequence: CDR1 SGHRS, CDR2 YFSETQ. This chain's CDR3 is CASSLALPGTGELFF. The CDR3 DNA follows: TGCGCCAGCAGCTTGGCACTACCGGGGACCGGGGAGCTGTTTTTT.

This clone was seen a handful of times. V and J are TRBV6-5 and TRBJ1-1; no clear D gene. The CDR3 has 13 amino acids. Germline-derived CDR1 and CDR2 are MNHEY and SVGAGI. With 5 bases removed from V and 5 bases from J, the gap between germline ends came to 12 bases. The CDR3 DNA follows: TGTGCCAGCAGTCCCCGCGAGGGAACTGAAGCTTTCTTT. This gives the protein CASSPREGTEAFF.

V and J are TRBV27 and TRBJ1-1, with a weak D call TRBD1 (6 bases). The CDR3 covers 20 residues. Trimming shortened V by 5 bases and J by 1 base, and 29 bases separated the two germline ends. Germline V lookup: CDR1 MNHEY, CDR2 SMNVEV (reference sequence). The CDR3 DNA follows: TGTGCCAGCAGTCCCTGGACCGGGACAAGACCTAAAATACCGAACACTGAAGCTTTCTTT. It specifies CASSPWTGTRPKIPNTEAFF.

The V and J genes are TRBV7-9 and TRBJ1-1; D is undetermined. CDR1 and CDR2 (germline): SEHNR, FQNEAQ (reference sequence). This CDR3 contains 10 residues. The V end lost 8 bases, the J end lost 6 bases, and 7 bases lay between the germline ends. The CDR3 loop reads CASGLAEAFF. CDR3 coding DNA: TGTGCCAGCGGACTCGCTGAAGCTTTCTTT.

The chain uses TRBV9 and TRBJ1-1; D gene uncertain. Germline CDR1 and CDR2: SGDLS and YYNGEE. CDR3 length: 14 residues. Trimming shortened V by 3 bases and J by 1 base, and 10 bases separated the two germline ends. CDR3 sequence: CASSAGTGNTEAFF. CDR3 nucleotide sequence: TGTGCCAGCAGCGCGGGAACCGGGAACACTGAAGCTTTCTTT.

This clone came up a few times. The chain employs TRBV6-5 and TRBJ1-4, with a possible D match to TRBD1 (5 bases). Trimming pared 0 bases from V and 2 bases from J, leaving 10 bases between. This CDR3 is 16 amino acids long. Germline CDR1 is MNHEY and CDR2 is SVGAGI. The CDR3 DNA reads TGTGCCAGCAGTTACTCAGGCGGGGGGACTAATGAAAAACTGTTTTTT. It translates to CASSYSGGGTNEKLFF.

The V and J genes are TRBV4-3 and TRBJ2-2; no reliable D call. The CDR3 loop spans 14 amino acids. Germline V gene data show CDR1 as LGHNA and CDR2 as YSLEER. The V end lost 3 bases, the J end lost 4 bases, and 9 bases lay between the germline ends. The CDR3 nucleotides are TGCGCCAGCAGCCAGACACGCGTCACCGGGGAGCTGTTTTTT. This sequence encodes CASSQTRVTGELFF.

The chain joins TRBV14 to TRBJ1-5; weak D call: TRBD1 (6 bases). The V and J ends lost 0 bases and 4 bases respectively, with 7 bases between them. The CDR3 sequence is 14 residues long. Germline V gene lookup returns CDR1 SGHDN and CDR2 FVKESK. CDR3 bases: TGTGCCAGCAGCCAAGAAAGGGGGAATCAGCCCCAGCATTTT. Translated, it gives CASSQERGNQPQHF.

The genes are TRBV5-5 and TRBJ1-5; 9 bases are shared with TRBD1. CDR3 length: 14 residues. V gave up 4 bases and J gave up 4 bases; unmatched junction bases: 3. The germline CDR1 and CDR2 sequences are SGHKS and YYEKEE (reference sequence). In nucleotides, the CDR3 is TGTGCCAGCAGCCCGGACAGGGGTAATCAGCCCCAGCATTTT. This sequence encodes CASSPDRGNQPQHF. The whole variable domain, filled in from reference TRBV5-5 and TRBJ1-5, reads DAGVTQSPTHLIKTRGQQVTLRCSPISGHKSVSWYQQVLGQGPQFIFQYYEKEERGRGNFPDRFSARQFPNYSSELNVNALLLGDSALYLCASSPDRGNQPQHFGDGTRLSIL.

This clone has a handful of counts. The chain links TRBV4-3 to TRBJ1-2; D is possibly TRBD1 (5 bases). The CDR3 has 15 amino acids. Germline loops: CDR1 LGHNA, CDR2 YSLEER. Trimming shortened V by 0 bases and J by 4 bases, and 12 bases separated the two germline ends. CDR3 protein: CASSQEGTVPYGYTF. For the CDR3, the DNA is TGCGCCAGCAGCCAAGAGGGGACTGTACCCTATGGCTACACCTTC.

The gene calls are TRBV18 and TRBJ1-6; the match to TRBD1 covers 7 bases. The V segment lost 2 bases and the J segment 7 bases; nucleotides outside the gene matches: 8. Per the germline V gene, CDR1 is KGHSH and CDR2 is LQKENI. This CDR3 is built from 16 residues. The CDR3 sequence: CASSPASGTANSPLHF. In DNA form, the CDR3 reads TGTGCCAGCTCACCAGCTTCCGGGACAGCAAATTCACCCCTCCACTTT.

V usage is TRBV25-1 and J usage is TRBJ1-2; no clear D gene. The V end was cut by 5 bases, the J end by 4 bases, with 11 bases between. CDR1 is MGHDK, CDR2 SYGVNS, per germline. CDR3 length equals 13 residues. CDR3 protein: CASSLGATYGYTF. The CDR3 DNA is TGTGCCAGCAGTTTGGGAGCGACCTATGGCTACACCTTC.

This sequence joins TRBV5-4 and TRBJ2-2; TRBD2 might be the D (5 bases). The CDR3 is made up of 16 amino acids. V lost 4 bases and J lost 2, with 15 bases in between. In germline, CDR1 is SGHNT, CDR2 YYREEE (reference sequence). CDR3 bases: TGTGCCAGCAGCCACCCTGGCGAGGGTAACACCGGGGAGCTGTTTTTT. It specifies CASSHPGEGNTGELFF. Complete variable domain (other parts from reference TRBV5-4 and TRBJ2-2): ETGVTQSPTHLIKTRGQQVTLRCSSQSGHNTVSWYQQALGQGPQFIFQYYREEENGRGNFPPRFSGLQFPNYSSELNVNALELDDSALYLCASSHPGEGNTGELFFGEGSRLTVL.

The chain uses TRBV5-1 and TRBJ2-2; 11 bases are shared with TRBD2. CDR1 SGHRS and CDR2 YFSETQ come from the germline V gene. This CDR3 has 15 amino acids. V was clipped by 4 bases and J by 5 bases; unmatched bases: 4. In DNA form, the CDR3 reads TGCGCCAGCAGCCCCGGGACTAGCGGAACCGGGGAGCTGTTTTTT. Residues: CASSPGTSGTGELFF.

The chain joins TRBV5-1 to TRBJ1-1; maybe TRBD1 (6 bases). The CDR3 has 16 residues. Germline assignment: CDR1 SGHRS and CDR2 YFSETQ. V was shortened by 4 bases and J by 0 bases, with 16 bases between the two germline ends. DNA for the CDR3: TGCGCCAGCAGCCTCCGGGACAATGTCTTGAACACTGAAGCTTTCTTT. Translated, it gives CASSLRDNVLNTEAFF.

The CDR3: CSDLQGGLNTEAFF. For the CDR3, the DNA is TGCAGCGATTTACAGGGGGGGTTGAACACTGAAGCTTTCTTT. The V and J genes are TRBV29-1 and TRBJ1-1; 8 nucleotides align to TRBD1. Germline V lookup: CDR1 SQVTM, CDR2 ANQGSEA. V shed 7 bases, J shed 0 bases, and the junction held 7 bases outside the gene matches. The CDR3 length is 14 residues.

This chain connects TRBV14 to TRBJ2-1; D uncertain. Looked up from germline, CDR1 is SGHDN and CDR2 is FVKESK. This CDR3 comprises 15 residues. The V gene lost 5 bases and the J gene lost 0 bases, with 11 bases spanning the gap. The CDR3 protein is CASSYPMSSYNEQFF. CDR3 in DNA: TGTGCCAGCAGCTATCCGATGAGCTCCTACAATGAGCAGTTCTTC.

There are a few counts of this clone. V usage is TRBV2 and J usage is TRBJ2-1; D is perhaps TRBD2 (6 bases). Trimming shortened V by 0 bases and J by 10 bases, and 13 bases separated the two germline ends. The CDR3 consists of 14 residues. In germline, CDR1 is SNHLY, CDR2 FYNNEI. DNA of the CDR3: TGTGCCAGCAGTGAAGCGGTAGCGGTGGGGGAGCAGTTCTTC. Translated, it gives CASSEAVAVGEQFF.

A word on this clone: At one end, the junction sequence differs from germline, possibly due to a read error. The chain has TRBV7-9 and TRBJ1-5, with TRBD1 as a possible D gene (6 bases). CDR1 is SEHNR, CDR2 FQNEAQ, per germline (reference sequence). This CDR3 comprises 12 residues. DNA of the CDR3: TGTTCCAGCAGCTTAGCAGGGGAGCCCCAGCATTTT. Translation: CSSSLAGEPQHF.

The V and J genes are TRBV19 and TRBJ2-2; tentatively, D is TRBD2 (5 bases). V was cut by 2 bases and J by 3 bases, with 13 bases left in between. CDR3 length equals 16 residues. Germline loops: CDR1 LNHDA, CDR2 SQIVND (reference sequence). CDR3 bases: TGTGCCAGTAGTATAAATCCAACGCGGGACACCGGGGAGCTGTTTTTT. It encodes CASSINPTRDTGELFF.